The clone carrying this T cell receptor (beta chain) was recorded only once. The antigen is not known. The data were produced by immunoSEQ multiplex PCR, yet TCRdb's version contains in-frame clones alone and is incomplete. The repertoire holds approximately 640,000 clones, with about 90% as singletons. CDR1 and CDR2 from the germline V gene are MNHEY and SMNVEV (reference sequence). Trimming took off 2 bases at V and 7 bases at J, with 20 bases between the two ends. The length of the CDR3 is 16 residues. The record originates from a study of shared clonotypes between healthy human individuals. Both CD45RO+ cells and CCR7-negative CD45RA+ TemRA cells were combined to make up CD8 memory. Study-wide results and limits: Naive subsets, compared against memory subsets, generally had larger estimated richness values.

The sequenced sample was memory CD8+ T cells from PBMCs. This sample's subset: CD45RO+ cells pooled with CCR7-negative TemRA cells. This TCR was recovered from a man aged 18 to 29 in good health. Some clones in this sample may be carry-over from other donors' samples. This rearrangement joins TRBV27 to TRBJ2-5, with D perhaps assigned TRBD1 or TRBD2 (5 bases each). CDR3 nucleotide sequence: TGTGCCAGCAGTTTACGGGGCCTTGATCCGCTGGGGACCCAGTACTTC. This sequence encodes CASSLRGLDPLGTQYF.